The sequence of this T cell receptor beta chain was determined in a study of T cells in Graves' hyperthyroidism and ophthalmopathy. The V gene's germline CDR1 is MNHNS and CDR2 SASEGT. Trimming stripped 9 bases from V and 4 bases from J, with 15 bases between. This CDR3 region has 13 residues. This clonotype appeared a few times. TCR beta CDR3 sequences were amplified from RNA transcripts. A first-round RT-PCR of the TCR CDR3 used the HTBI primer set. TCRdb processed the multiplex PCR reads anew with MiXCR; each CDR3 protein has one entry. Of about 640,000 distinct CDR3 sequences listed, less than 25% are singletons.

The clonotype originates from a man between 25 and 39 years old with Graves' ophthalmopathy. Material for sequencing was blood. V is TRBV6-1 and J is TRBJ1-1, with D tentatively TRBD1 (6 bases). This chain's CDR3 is CASQAGVVTEAFF. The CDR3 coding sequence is TGTGCCAGTCAAGCAGGGGTTGTCACTGAAGCTTTCTTT.